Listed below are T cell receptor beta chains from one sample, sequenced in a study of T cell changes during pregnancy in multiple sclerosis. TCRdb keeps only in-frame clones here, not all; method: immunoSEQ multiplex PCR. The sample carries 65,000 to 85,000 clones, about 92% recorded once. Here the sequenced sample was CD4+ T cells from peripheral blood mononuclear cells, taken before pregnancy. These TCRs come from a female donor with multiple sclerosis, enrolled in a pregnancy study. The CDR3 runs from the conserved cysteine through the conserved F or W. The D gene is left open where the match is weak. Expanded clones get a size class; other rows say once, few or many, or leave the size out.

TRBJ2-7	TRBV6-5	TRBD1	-	CASRTTGGGSHEQYF	TGTGCCAGCAGGACCACAGGGGGCGGATCCCACGAGCAGTACTTC
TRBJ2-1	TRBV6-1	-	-	CASSGGGLIIKSEQFF	TGTGCCAGCAGTGGAGGGGGACTAATCATTAAGTCGGAGCAGTTCTTC
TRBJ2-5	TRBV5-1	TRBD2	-	CASSLAGGQETQYF	TGCGCCAGCAGTCTAGCGGGGGGTCAAGAGACCCAGTACTTC
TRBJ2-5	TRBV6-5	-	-	CASSFGREETQYF	TGTGCCAGCAGTTTCGGACGGGAGGAGACCCAGTACTTC
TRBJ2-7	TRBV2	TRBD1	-	CASTPFRGSSYEQYF	TGTGCCAGCACCCCTTTCAGGGGGTCCTCCTACGAGCAGTACTTC
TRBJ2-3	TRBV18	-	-	CASSPRTSGADTQYF	TGTGCCAGCTCACCACGGACCTCAGGGGCAGATACGCAGTATTTT
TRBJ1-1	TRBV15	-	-	CATSRGSVNTEAFF	TGTGCCACCAGCAGAGGTTCGGTGAACACTGAAGCTTTCTTT
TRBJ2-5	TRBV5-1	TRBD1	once	CASRLGTAETQYF	TGCGCCAGCAGGCTCGGGACAGCAGAGACCCAGTACTTC
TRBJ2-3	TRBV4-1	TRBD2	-	CASSQDPRDVTSGRATDTQYF	TGCGCCAGCAGCCAAGACCCCAGGGACGTGACTAGCGGGAGGGCCACAGATACGCAGTATTTT
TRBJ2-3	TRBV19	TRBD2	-	CASSILGLAGGPYTQYF	TGTGCCAGTAGTATTCTGGGACTAGCGGGAGGGCCGTATACGCAGTATTTT
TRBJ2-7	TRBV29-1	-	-	CSVGGAGDYEQYF	TGCAGCGTTGGGGGGGCGGGGGACTACGAGCAGTACTTC
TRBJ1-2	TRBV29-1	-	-	CSGRTAGEGGYTF	TGCAGCGGACGAACGGCCGGGGAGGGGGGCTACACCTTC
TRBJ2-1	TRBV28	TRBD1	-	CASRPSTGRNEQFF	TGTGCCAGCAGACCCTCGACAGGGCGCAATGAGCAGTTCTTC
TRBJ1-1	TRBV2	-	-	CASIWAGTSEAFF	TGTGCCAGCATTTGGGCAGGGACTTCTGAAGCTTTCTTT
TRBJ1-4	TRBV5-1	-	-	CASSTGSRTNEKLFF	TGCGCCAGCAGCACCGGATCGCGGACTAATGAAAAACTGTTTTTT
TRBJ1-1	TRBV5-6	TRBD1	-	CASSFTGDHGGTEAFF	TGTGCCAGCAGCTTTACAGGGGACCACGGTGGCACTGAAGCTTTCTTT
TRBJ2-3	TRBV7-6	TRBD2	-	CASSWGLAGTSTDTQYF	TGTGCCAGCAGCTGGGGCCTAGCGGGGACTAGCACAGATACGCAGTATTTT
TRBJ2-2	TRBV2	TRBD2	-	CASREFFLAGDRTGELFF	TGTGCCAGCAGGGAGTTCTTTCTAGCGGGAGATAGGACCGGGGAGCTGTTTTTT
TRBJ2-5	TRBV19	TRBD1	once	CASSQGTVETQYF	TGTGCCAGTAGCCAAGGGACAGTAGAGACCCAGTACTTC
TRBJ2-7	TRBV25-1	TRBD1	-	CASSGGTEFYYEQYF	TGTGCCAGCAGTGGGGGGACAGAATTCTACTACGAGCAGTACTTC
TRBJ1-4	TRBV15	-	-	CATTPGQRSGATNEKLFF	TGTGCCACCACCCCGGGGCAGCGTTCGGGGGCAACTAATGAAAAACTGTTTTTT
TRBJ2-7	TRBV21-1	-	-	CASNIFDRTFSYEQYF	TGTGCCAGCAACATCTTCGACAGGACCTTTTCCTACGAGCAGTACTTC
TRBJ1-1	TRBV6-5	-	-	CASRGRNTEAFF	TGTGCCAGCAGAGGGAGGAACACTGAAGCTTTCTTT
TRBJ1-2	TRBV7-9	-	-	CASSLQAGNYGYTF	TGTGCCAGCAGCTTACAGGCAGGGAACTATGGCTACACCTTC
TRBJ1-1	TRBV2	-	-	CASAWGSRLEAFF	TGTGCCAGCGCCTGGGGCAGCCGCCTTGAAGCTTTCTTT
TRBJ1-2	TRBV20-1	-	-	CSATPDYGYTF	TGCAGTGCTACCCCGGACTATGGCTACACCTTC
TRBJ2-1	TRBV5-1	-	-	CASSLGTPQMDEQFF	TGCGCCAGCAGCTTAGGGACTCCACAGATGGATGAGCAGTTCTTC
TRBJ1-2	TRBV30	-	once	CAWREQGRGYGYTF	TGTGCCTGGAGGGAACAGGGACGCGGCTATGGCTACACCTTC